The source of this TCR beta chain is a study of human T cells and chemical hapten exposure. Study-level points and caveats: The presence of alopecia in the donors means their immune response may differ from healthy people's.

Time point: patch test 1, 2 weeks after DPC sensitization. Treatment: therapeutic diphenylcyclopropenone sensitization with weekly scalp DPC. Trimming left V 5 bases short and J 0 bases short, with 10 bases between. The CDR3 sequence is 14 residues long. Per the germline V gene, CDR1 is SGHTA and CDR2 is FQGNSA. As concerns this clonotype: Its specificity is unknown.

Each cDNA molecule in the library carried unique molecular identifiers. TCRdb reprocessed the RACE reads with MiXCR, giving one entry per CDR3 protein. The sample holds some 340,000 distinct CDR3 sequences, around 7% seen once. The chain couples TRBV7-2 to TRBJ1-1; D unresolved. This TCR was sampled from a woman aged 18-29 years with alopecia areata. Some clones in this sample may be carry-over from other donors' samples. This specimen was whole blood, taken in connection with sensitization to the hapten diphenylcyclopropenone (DPC). CDR3 nucleotides: TGTGCCAGCAGCCTACAGTCCCTGAACACTGAAGCTTTCTTT. Translated: CASSLQSLNTEAFF. The variable domain in full, completed from reference TRBV7-2 and TRBJ1-1, reads GAGVSQSPSNKVTEKGKDVELRCDPISGHTALYWYRQSLGQGLEFLIYFQGNSAPDKSGLPSDRFSAERTGGSVSTLTIQRTQQEDSAVYLCASSLQSLNTEAFFGQGTRLTVV.